These T cell receptor beta chains were read from a single sample in a study of blood T cell repertoires in COVID-19. Profiling relied on immunoSEQ multiplex PCR, and the TCRdb table lists in-frame clones only, not all of them. The top ten hold roughly 4% of the sample, which has 300,000 to 400,000 clones, 80% to 90% seen once. Sequenced: PBMCs or T cells enriched from blood (not recorded which). Receptors originate from a middle-aged woman with acute COVID-19. The CDR3 runs from the conserved cysteine through the conserved F or W. A D gene is named only where the DNA matches it firmly. Expanded clones get a size class; other rows say once, few or many, or leave the size out.

-,TRBJ1-1,TRBV19,-,CASTPGTTYTEAFF,TGTGCCAGTACCCCCGGGACTACTTACACTGAAGCTTTCTTT
-,TRBJ2-7,TRBV27,TRBD1,CASSSRGPRHYEQYF,TGTGCCAGCAGTAGCAGGGGGCCCCGACACTACGAGCAGTACTTC
-,TRBJ1-1,TRBV7-4,TRBD1,CASSLSGQGHTEAFF,TGTGCCAGCAGCCTCTCGGGACAGGGTCACACTGAAGCTTTCTTT
-,TRBJ1-4,TRBV19,-,CASRLTGPSNEKLFF,TGTGCCAGTAGGCTGACAGGCCCCTCGAATGAAAAACTGTTTTTT
once,TRBJ1-2,TRBV2,-,CASSDMVAGGYTF,TGTGCCAGCAGTGATATGGTAGCGGGTGGCTACACCTTC
once,TRBJ1-5,TRBV2,-,CASKDGGYSNQPQHF,TGTGCCAGCAAAGACGGGGGGTATAGCAATCAGCCCCAGCATTTT
-,TRBJ1-2,TRBV4-3,-,CASSQEGRTYGYTF,TGCGCCAGCAGCCAAGAGGGGCGGACCTATGGCTACACCTTC
-,TRBJ2-7,TRBV14,TRBD2,CASSQVSSGGSEQYF,TGTGCCAGCAGCCAAGTTTCTAGCGGGGGATCCGAGCAGTACTTC
-,TRBJ2-7,TRBV27,TRBD1,CASRPGTGASYEQYF,TGTGCCAGCAGACCCGGGACAGGGGCCTCCTACGAGCAGTACTTC
-,TRBJ1-5,TRBV19,-,CASTVEMAGASNQPQHF,TGTGCCAGTACGGTAGAAATGGCAGGTGCCTCCAATCAGCCCCAGCATTTT
-,TRBJ2-1,TRBV5-1,-,CASSFRQGSYNEQFF,TGCGCCAGCAGCTTCCGACAAGGCTCCTACAATGAGCAGTTCTTC
-,TRBJ1-5,TRBV21-1,-,CASSMKERETQHF,TGTGCCAGCAGCATGAAGGAGCGCGAGACCCAGCATTTT
-,TRBJ1-3,TRBV4-3,-,CASSQDLMGVPGNTIYF,TGCGCCAGCAGCCAAGATCTTATGGGAGTTCCTGGAAACACCATATATTTT
once,TRBJ1-2,TRBV9,TRBD1,CASSTNTGGLGGYTF,TGTGCCAGCAGCACCAATACAGGGGGCCTCGGTGGCTACACCTTC
-,TRBJ1-1,TRBV28,TRBD1,CASSGQGVPGTEAFF,TGTGCCAGCAGTGGACAGGGGGTGCCGGGCACTGAAGCTTTCTTT
once,TRBJ2-3,TRBV27,TRBD2,CASSLELAGTNTQYF,TGTGCCAGCAGTTTAGAACTAGCGGGAACCAATACGCAGTATTTT
-,TRBJ2-3,TRBV5-6,TRBD1,CASSFGTELTDTQYF,TGTGCCAGCAGCTTTGGGACAGAACTCACAGATACGCAGTATTTT
-,TRBJ2-5,TRBV7-8,-,CASSLVRERETQYF,TGTGCCAGCAGCCTAGTGAGGGAGCGAGAGACCCAGTACTTC
once,TRBJ2-1,TRBV5-4,TRBD1,CASSSRQGGINEQFF,TGTGCCAGCAGCTCACGACAGGGGGGGATCAATGAGCAGTTCTTC
once,TRBJ2-6,TRBV4-1,-,CASSQDREQHSGANVLTF,TGCGCCAGCAGCCAAGATCGGGAACAGCACTCTGGGGCCAACGTCCTGACTTTC
-,TRBJ1-2,TRBV28,-,CASTPWGGQGVGGYTF,TGTGCCAGCACCCCTTGGGGGGGGCAAGGGGTTGGTGGCTACACCTTC
-,TRBJ2-1,TRBV7-3,-,CASSLSGSLHEQFF,TGTGCCAGCAGCTTATCCGGTTCGCTGCATGAGCAGTTCTTC
-,TRBJ2-4,TRBV4-1,TRBD2,CASSRPTSGRAKNIQYF,TGCGCCAGCAGCCGACCGACTAGCGGGAGGGCCAAAAACATTCAGTACTTC
-,TRBJ1-3,TRBV18,-,CASSPEGSSKSGNTIYF,TGTGCCAGCTCACCAGAGGGCAGCTCGAAGTCTGGAAACACCATATATTTT
-,TRBJ2-7,TRBV18,TRBD2,CASSPQSSGPYEQYF,TGTGCCAGCTCACCGCAGTCTAGCGGCCCTTACGAGCAGTACTTC
-,TRBJ2-7,TRBV28,-,CASSQVSGIHYEQYF,TGTGCCAGCAGCCAAGTCTCAGGGATCCACTACGAGCAGTACTTC
-,TRBJ2-2,TRBV7-7,TRBD1,CASSPTGGETGELFF,TGTGCCAGCAGCCCGACAGGGGGCGAGACCGGGGAGCTGTTTTTT
-,TRBJ1-3,TRBV10-3,-,CAIKGQGSGNTIYF,TGTGCCATCAAAGGTCAGGGTTCCGGAAACACCATATATTTT
-,TRBJ2-1,TRBV5-1,TRBD2,CASSLDTSGTSGGYEQFF,TGCGCCAGCAGCTTGGATACATCCGGGACTAGCGGGGGGTATGAGCAGTTCTTC
-,TRBJ2-5,TRBV7-9,TRBD2,CASKWEGQETQYF,TGTGCCAGCAAATGGGAGGGCCAGGAGACCCAGTACTTC
-,TRBJ2-7,TRBV21-1,-,CATTADRGHYEQYF,TGTGCCACCACCGCGGACAGGGGTCACTACGAGCAGTACTTC
-,TRBJ1-4,TRBV19,-,CASSPGYIPDNEKLFF,TGTGCCAGTAGCCCGGGGTATATTCCGGACAATGAAAAACTGTTTTTT
few,TRBJ1-5,TRBV2,-,CASSIRPGGSNQPQHF,TGTGCCAGCAGTATACGACCGGGGGGAAGCAATCAGCCCCAGCATTTT
-,TRBJ1-3,TRBV14,-,CASSQDTPAGWLSGNTIYF,TGTGCCAGCAGCCAAGATACCCCTGCGGGGTGGTTGTCTGGAAACACCATATATTTT
-,TRBJ1-2,TRBV9,-,CASSVGERGTMGNYGYTF,TGTGCCAGCAGCGTAGGGGAACGGGGAACAATGGGTAACTATGGCTACACCTTC
-,TRBJ2-7,TRBV7-2,TRBD2,CASSVAGLPYF,TGTGCCAGCAGCGTAGCGGGACTACCGTACTTC
-,TRBJ1-5,TRBV10-3,-,CAISVSGGNQPQHF,TGTGCCATCAGTGTCTCGGGAGGCAATCAGCCCCAGCATTTT
-,TRBJ1-1,TRBV7-9,TRBD1,CASSFTDTTGEAFF,TGTGCCAGCAGCTTTACCGATACGACAGGGGAAGCTTTCTTT
-,TRBJ2-7,TRBV19,TRBD1,CASGTGYNYEQYF,TGTGCCAGTGGGACAGGCTATAACTACGAGCAGTACTTC
-,TRBJ1-4,TRBV4-2,TRBD1,CASSQGGQGVGKLFF,TGTGCCAGCAGCCAAGGAGGACAGGGTGTTGGGAAACTGTTTTTT
-,TRBJ1-5,TRBV5-8,-,CASSPLQVSNQPQHF,TGTGCCAGCAGCCCCCTCCAGGTTAGCAATCAGCCCCAGCATTTT
-,TRBJ1-1,TRBV25-1,-,CASSPGHVLNTEAFF,TGTGCCAGCAGTCCGGGACATGTCCTGAACACTGAAGCTTTCTTT
once,TRBJ2-2,TRBV2,-,CASRVWTGTGELFF,TGTGCCAGCAGGGTCTGGACGGGGACCGGGGAGCTGTTTTTT
-,TRBJ1-2,TRBV5-6,-,CASSLAPAAGYTF,TGTGCCAGCAGCTTGGCACCCGCGGCAGGCTACACCTTC
few,TRBJ2-3,TRBV6-5,TRBD2,CASRSTGGSTDTQYF,TGTGCCAGCAGGTCGACGGGGGGTAGCACAGATACGCAGTATTTT
-,TRBJ1-2,TRBV29-1,TRBD1,CSVLDRGGYGYTF,TGCAGCGTTCTGGACAGGGGTGGCTATGGCTACACCTTC
-,TRBJ1-6,TRBV9,-,CASSVAGDKGSPLHF,TGTGCCAGCAGCGTAGCTGGGGACAAAGGTTCACCCCTCCACTTT
once,TRBJ1-2,TRBV28,TRBD1,CASSLGRGLGYTF,TGTGCCAGCAGTTTGGGCAGGGGGCTTGGCTACACCTTC
once,TRBJ1-1,TRBV15,-,CATSRDLGGGNTEAFF,TGTGCCACCAGCAGAGATCTGGGAGGGGGGAACACTGAAGCTTTCTTT
-,TRBJ1-4,TRBV7-9,-,CASSLDGGLGTNEKLFF,TGTGCCAGCAGCTTGGATGGGGGCCTGGGAACTAATGAAAAACTGTTTTTT
few,TRBJ2-1,TRBV28,TRBD1,CASKGGLIYNEQFF,TGTGCCAGCAAAGGGGGCCTTATCTACAATGAGCAGTTCTTC